The T cell receptor beta chain under discussion was sequenced for a study of early T cells in non-severe SARS-CoV-2 infection. TCRdb re-called the 5' RACE reads through MiXCR, storing one row per CDR3 protein. The sample has roughly 72,000 distinct CDR3 sequences, around 12% seen once. Losses at the gene ends were 1 base for V and 0 bases for J; bases not matched to a gene: 10. The CDR3 is 18 residues long. Germline CDR1 is DFQATT and CDR2 is SNEGSKA (reference sequence). The material sequenced was whole blood, taken at baseline. The TCR comes from an adult who was a healthcare worker with PCR-confirmed SARS-CoV-2 infection or an uninfected control (not recorded which). V is TRBV20-1 and J is TRBJ2-3; 10 positions agree with TRBD2. In nucleotides, the CDR3 is TGCAGTGCTAGAGTAGCGGGGGGACCACCTCTTAGCACAGATACGCAGTATTTT. This encodes CSARVAGGPPLSTDTQYF.